The source of this T cell receptor beta chain is a study of blood T cell repertoires in COVID-19. The method was immunoSEQ multiplex PCR; TCRdb's version includes in-frame clones alone and lacks a portion of them. The sample holds about 95,000 clones, more than 65% seen once. The CDR3 runs 15 residues. Germline trimming cut 4 bases from V and 0 bases from J; bases unmatched to any gene: 7. CDR1 is SGHRS, CDR2 YFSETQ, per germline. The chain is built from TRBV5-1 and TRBJ2-7, with 7 positions matching TRBD1. Input material: peripheral blood. The clonotype originates from an elderly man with active or convalescent COVID-19. CDR3 bases: TGCGCCAGCAGCACACAGGGGACCGGCTCCTACGAGCAGTACTTC. It translates to CASSTQGTGSYEQYF.